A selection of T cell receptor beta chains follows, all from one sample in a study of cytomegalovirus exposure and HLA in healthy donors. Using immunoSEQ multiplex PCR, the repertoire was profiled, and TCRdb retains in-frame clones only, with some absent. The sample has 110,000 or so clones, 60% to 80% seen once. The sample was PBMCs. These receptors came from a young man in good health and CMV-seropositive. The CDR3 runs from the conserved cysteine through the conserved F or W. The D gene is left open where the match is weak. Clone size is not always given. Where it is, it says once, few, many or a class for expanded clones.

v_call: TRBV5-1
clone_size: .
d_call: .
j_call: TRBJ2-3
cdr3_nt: TGCGCCAGCAGCGTAGCGATTCCTAGCACAGATACGCAGTATTTT
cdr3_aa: CASSVAIPSTDTQYF

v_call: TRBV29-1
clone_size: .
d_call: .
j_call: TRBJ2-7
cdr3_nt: TGCAGCGCCGGGGGGCAGGGCGCACGGGGCGAGCAGTACTTC
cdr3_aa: CSAGGQGARGEQYF

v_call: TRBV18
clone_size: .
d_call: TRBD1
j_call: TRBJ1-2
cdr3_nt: TGTGCCAGCTCGCCAACAACGACAGGGGGCGATGGCTACACCTTC
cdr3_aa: CASSPTTTGGDGYTF

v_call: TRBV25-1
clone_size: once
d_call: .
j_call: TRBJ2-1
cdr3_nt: TGTGCCGGCCTTGGGGCCGGCTATGAGCAGTTCTTC
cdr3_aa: CAGLGAGYEQFF

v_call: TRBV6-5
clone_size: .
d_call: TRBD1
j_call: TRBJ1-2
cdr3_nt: TGTGCCAGCATGTCGGGACAGAAACTCTATGGCTACACCTTC
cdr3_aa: CASMSGQKLYGYTF

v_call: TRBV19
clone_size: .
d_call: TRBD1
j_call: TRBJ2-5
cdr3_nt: TGTGCCAGTAGTGCCTACCCCGGACAGGAAGAGACCCAGTACTTC
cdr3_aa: CASSAYPGQEETQYF

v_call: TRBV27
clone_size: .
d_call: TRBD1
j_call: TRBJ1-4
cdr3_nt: TGTGCCAGCCAAGAAGGACAGGGTTACGGAAAACTGTTTTTT
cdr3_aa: CASQEGQGYGKLFF

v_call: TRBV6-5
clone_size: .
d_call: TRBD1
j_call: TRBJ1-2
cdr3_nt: TGTGCCAGCAGTCCGGACAGGACGGGAGGCTACACCTTC
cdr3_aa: CASSPDRTGGYTF

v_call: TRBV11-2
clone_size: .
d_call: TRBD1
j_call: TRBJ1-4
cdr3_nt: TGTGCCAGCAGCTTAGGGGACAGGGATGAGGAAAAACTGTTTTTT
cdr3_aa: CASSLGDRDEEKLFF

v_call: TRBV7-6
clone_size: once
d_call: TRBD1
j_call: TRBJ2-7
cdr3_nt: TGTGCCAGCAGCCCCTTAAGGGACAGGAACCCCTACGAGCAGTACTTC
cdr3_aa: CASSPLRDRNPYEQYF

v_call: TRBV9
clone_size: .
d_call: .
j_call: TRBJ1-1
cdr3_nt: TGTGCCAGCAGCGTTGTAAGGGGGACTGAAGCTTTCTTT
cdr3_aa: CASSVVRGTEAFF

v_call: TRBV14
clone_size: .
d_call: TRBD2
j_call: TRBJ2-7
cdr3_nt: TGTGCCAGCAGCCAGATAGCGGGGGGGCCCTACGAGCAGTACTTC
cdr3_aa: CASSQIAGGPYEQYF

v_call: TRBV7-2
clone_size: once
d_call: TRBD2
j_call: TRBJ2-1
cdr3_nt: TGTGCCAGCAGCTTCGGGACTAGAACTCAAGGCGAGCAGTTCTTC
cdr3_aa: CASSFGTRTQGEQFF

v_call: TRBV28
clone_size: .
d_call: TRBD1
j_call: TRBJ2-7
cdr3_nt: TGTGCCAGCAGTTCAGGGGGCCCCCCACCTTACGAGCAGTACTTC
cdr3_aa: CASSSGGPPPYEQYF

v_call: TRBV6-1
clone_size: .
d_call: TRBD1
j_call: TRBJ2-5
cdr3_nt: TGTGCCAGCAGCCCAACGACAGGGAAGTCCCAGACCCAGTACTTC
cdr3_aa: CASSPTTGKSQTQYF

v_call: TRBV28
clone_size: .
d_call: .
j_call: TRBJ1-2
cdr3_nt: TGTGCCAGCAGCCCCCCCATCCCCCCGGGAGGCTACACCTTC
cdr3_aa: CASSPPIPPGGYTF

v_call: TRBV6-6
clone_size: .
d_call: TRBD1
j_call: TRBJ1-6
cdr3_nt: TGTGCCAGCACCCGGGACAGATCCGTAAATTCACCCCTCCACTTT
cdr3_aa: CASTRDRSVNSPLHF

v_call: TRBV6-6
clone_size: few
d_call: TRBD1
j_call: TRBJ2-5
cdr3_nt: TGTGCCAGCAGTTCCGGACAGGGACGTACCCAGTACTTC
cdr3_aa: CASSSGQGRTQYF

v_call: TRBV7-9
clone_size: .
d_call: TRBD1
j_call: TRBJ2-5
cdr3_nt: TGTGCCAGCAGCTCCGGGACAGGGGGGCAAGAGACCCAGTACTTC
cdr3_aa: CASSSGTGGQETQYF

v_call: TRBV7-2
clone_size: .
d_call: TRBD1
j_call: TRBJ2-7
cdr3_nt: TGTGCCAGCAGCTTGGACAGGTTAGGCCACGAGCAGTACTTC
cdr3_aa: CASSLDRLGHEQYF

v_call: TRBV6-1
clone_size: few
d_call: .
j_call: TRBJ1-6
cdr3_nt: TGTGCCAGCAGGTTGGGGGGTCTTAATTCACCCCTCCACTTT
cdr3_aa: CASRLGGLNSPLHF

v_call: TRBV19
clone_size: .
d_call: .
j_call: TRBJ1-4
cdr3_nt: TGTGCCAGTAGTATTAAATGGGGAGCTGAAAAACTGTTTTTT
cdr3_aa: CASSIKWGAEKLFF

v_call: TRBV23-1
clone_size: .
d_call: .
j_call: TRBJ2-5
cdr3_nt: TGCGCCAGCAGTCACCTCCCGGGTCCTCGGGAAGAGACCCAGTACTTC
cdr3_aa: CASSHLPGPREETQYF

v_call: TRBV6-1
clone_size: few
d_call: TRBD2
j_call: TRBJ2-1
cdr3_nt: TGTGCCAGCCGAGGACTAGGGTCTTACAATGAGCAGTTCTTC
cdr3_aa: CASRGLGSYNEQFF

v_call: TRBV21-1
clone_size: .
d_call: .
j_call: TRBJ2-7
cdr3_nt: TGTGCCAGCAGCAACCTCTCGGGGATTCACGAGCAGTACTTC
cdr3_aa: CASSNLSGIHEQYF

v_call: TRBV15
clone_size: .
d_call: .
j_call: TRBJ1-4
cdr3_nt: TGTGCCACCAGCAGGGGACTGGAAGAAAAACTGTTTTTT
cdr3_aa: CATSRGLEEKLFF

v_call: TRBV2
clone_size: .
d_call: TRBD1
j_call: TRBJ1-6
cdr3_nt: TGTGCCAGCCGACCGGGACAGGGAAATTCACCCCTCCACTTT
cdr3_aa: CASRPGQGNSPLHF

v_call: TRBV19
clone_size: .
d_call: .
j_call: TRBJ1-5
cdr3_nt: TGTGCCAGTACCCTTTCAGGGTTGGTCGGCAATCAGCCCCAGCATTTT
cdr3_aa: CASTLSGLVGNQPQHF

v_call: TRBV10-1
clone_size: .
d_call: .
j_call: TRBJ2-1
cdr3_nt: TGCGCCAGCAGTCCAGACAGTTACAATGAGCAGTTCTTC
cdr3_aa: CASSPDSYNEQFF

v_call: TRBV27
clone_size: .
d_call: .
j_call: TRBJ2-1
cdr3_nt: TGTGCCAGCCTACAGCACAATGAGCAGTTCTTC
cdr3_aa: CASLQHNEQFF

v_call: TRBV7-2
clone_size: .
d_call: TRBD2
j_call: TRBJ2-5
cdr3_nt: TGTGCCAGCAGCGACCGTGGTCTAGCGGGGGGCCAAGAGACCCAGTACTTC
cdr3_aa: CASSDRGLAGGQETQYF

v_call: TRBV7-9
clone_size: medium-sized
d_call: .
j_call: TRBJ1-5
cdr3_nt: TGTGCCAGCAGCTTAGGAGTTAGCAATCAGCCCCAGCATTTT
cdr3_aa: CASSLGVSNQPQHF

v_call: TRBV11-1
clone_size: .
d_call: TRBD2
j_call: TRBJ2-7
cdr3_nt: TGTGCCAGCAGCTTATGGCGACTAGCGGGGAACGAGCAGTACTTC
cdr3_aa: CASSLWRLAGNEQYF

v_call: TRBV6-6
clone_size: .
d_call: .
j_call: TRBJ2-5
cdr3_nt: TGTGCCACACAGGGTACCCGAGAGACCCAGTACTTC
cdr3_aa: CATQGTRETQYF

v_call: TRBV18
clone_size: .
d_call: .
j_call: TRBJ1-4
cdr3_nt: TGTGCCAGCTCACCAGGTGAAGCGGCCCATAATGAAAAACTGTTTTTT
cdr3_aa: CASSPGEAAHNEKLFF

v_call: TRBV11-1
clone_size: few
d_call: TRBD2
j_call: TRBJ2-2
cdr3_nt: TGTGCCAGCAGACGCGGGGGGAACACCGGGGAGCTGTTTTTT
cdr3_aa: CASRRGGNTGELFF

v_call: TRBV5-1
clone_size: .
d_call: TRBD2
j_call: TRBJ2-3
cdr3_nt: TGCGCCAGCAGCCTTAGCGGGGGGTACACAGATACGCAGTATTTT
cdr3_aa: CASSLSGGYTDTQYF

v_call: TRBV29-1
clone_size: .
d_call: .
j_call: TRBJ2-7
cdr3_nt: TGCAGCGTTGAAGATCGAGGATCATACGAGCAGTACTTC
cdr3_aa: CSVEDRGSYEQYF

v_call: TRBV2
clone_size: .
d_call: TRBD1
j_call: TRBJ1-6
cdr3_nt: TGTGCCAGCAGTTACAGGGGTGGGTCACCCCTCCACTTT
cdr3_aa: CASSYRGGSPLHF

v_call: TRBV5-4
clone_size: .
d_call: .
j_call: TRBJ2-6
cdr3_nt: TGTGCCAGCAGCCTACAGGGAGTTAGGACCTCTGGGGCCAACGTCCTGACTTTC
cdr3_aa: CASSLQGVRTSGANVLTF

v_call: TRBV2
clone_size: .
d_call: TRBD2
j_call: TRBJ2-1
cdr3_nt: TGTGCCAGCAGGGCAAACCAGCTAGCGGGGGGCAGGGAGTTCTTC
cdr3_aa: CASRANQLAGGREFF

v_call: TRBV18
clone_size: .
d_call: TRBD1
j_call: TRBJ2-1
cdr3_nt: TGTGCCAGCTCACTAGACCGGGACAGATACCTCAATGAGCAGTTCTTC
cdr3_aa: CASSLDRDRYLNEQFF

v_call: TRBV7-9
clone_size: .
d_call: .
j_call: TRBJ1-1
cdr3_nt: TGTGCCAGCAGCCCGCCTAGCGATGAAGCTTTCTTT
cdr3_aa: CASSPPSDEAFF

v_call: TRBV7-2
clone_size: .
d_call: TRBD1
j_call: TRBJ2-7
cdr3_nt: TGTGCCAGCAGCCCCCGGGACAGGGGCAACGAGCAGTACTTC
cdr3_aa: CASSPRDRGNEQYF

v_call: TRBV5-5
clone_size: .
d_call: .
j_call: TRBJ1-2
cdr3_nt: TGTGCCAGCAGCTTGTCTATTAGGGGCCCCCCTAACTATGGCTACACCTTC
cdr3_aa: CASSLSIRGPPNYGYTF

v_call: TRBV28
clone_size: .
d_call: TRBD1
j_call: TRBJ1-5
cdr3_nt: TGTGCCAGCAGTTTACACGGGACAGGGGGACAGCCCCAGCATTTT
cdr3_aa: CASSLHGTGGQPQHF

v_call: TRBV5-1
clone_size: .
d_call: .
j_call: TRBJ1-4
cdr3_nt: TGCGCCAGCAGCCAGACTGGGCAGGGAACGCGGGAAAAACTGTTTTTT
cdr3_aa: CASSQTGQGTREKLFF

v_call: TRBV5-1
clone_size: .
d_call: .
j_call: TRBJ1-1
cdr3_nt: TGCGCCAGCAGCTCTTCGGAGGGACTGAACACTGAAGCTTTCTTT
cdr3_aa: CASSSSEGLNTEAFF